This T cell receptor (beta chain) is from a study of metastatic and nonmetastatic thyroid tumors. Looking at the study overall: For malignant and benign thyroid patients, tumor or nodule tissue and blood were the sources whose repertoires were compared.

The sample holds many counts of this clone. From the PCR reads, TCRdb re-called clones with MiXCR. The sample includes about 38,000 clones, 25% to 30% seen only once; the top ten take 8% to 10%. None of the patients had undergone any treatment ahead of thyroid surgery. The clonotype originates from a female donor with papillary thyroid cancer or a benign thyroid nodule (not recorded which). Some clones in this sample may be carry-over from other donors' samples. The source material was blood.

Written as DNA, the CDR3 is TGCAGTGCTAGAGATCCCGGAGGGAGCTCCTATAATTCACCCCTCCACTTT. Its protein is CSARDPGGSSYNSPLHF. The chain couples TRBV20-1 to TRBJ1-6; no clear D. The V gene lost 0 bases and the J gene lost 0 bases, with 12 bases spanning the gap. Germline-derived CDR1 and CDR2 are DFQATT and SNEGSKA (reference sequence). The length of the CDR3 is 17 residues.